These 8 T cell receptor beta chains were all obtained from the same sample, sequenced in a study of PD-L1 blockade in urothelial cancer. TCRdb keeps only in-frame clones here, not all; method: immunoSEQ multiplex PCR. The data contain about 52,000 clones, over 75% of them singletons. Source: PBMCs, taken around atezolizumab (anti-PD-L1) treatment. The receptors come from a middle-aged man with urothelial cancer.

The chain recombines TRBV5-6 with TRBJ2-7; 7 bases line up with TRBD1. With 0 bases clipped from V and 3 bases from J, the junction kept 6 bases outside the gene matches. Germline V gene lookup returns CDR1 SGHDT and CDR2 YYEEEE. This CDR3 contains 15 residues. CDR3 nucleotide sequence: TGTGCCAGCAGCTTGGGGGGGACAGCTCGCTACGAGCAGTACTTC. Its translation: CASSLGGTARYEQYF.

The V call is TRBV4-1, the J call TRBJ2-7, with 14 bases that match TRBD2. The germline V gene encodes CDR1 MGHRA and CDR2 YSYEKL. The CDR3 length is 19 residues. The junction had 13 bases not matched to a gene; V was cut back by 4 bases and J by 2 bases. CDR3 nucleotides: TGCGCCAGCAGCCTCACCGTCAGGACTAGCGGGAGGATTCCCTACGAGCAGTACTTC. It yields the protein CASSLTVRTSGRIPYEQYF.

CDR3 DNA: TGCGCCAGCAGCCACCTAGGAGCCCGGGGGAACGAGCAGTACTTC. Translating it yields CASSHLGARGNEQYF. The J gene is TRBJ2-7, the V gene TRBV4-3, with D perhaps matching TRBD2 (6 bases). There are 15 residues in the CDR3. V was clipped by 3 bases and J by 5 bases, with 17 bases between them. In germline, CDR1 is LGHNA, CDR2 YSLEER.

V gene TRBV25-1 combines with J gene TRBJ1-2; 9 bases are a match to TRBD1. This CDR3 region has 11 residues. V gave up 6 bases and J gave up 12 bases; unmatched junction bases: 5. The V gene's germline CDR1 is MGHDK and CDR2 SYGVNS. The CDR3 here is CASRATGGHTF. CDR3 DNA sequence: TGTGCCAGCAGAGCTACAGGGGGCCACACCTTC.

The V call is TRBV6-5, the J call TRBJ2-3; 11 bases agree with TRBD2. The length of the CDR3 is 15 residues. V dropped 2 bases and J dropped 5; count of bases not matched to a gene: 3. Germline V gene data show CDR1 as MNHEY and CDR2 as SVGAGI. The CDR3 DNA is TGTGCCAGCAGTTACGGAACTAGCGGGGGAGATACGCAGTATTTT. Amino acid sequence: CASSYGTSGGDTQYF.

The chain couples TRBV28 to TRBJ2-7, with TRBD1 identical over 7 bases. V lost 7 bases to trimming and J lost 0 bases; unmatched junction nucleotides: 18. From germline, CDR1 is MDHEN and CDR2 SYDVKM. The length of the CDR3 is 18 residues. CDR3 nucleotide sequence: TGTGCCAGCATTTCCCCACTTCCGGGACAGAGGAGCTCCTACGAGCAGTACTTC. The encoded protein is CASISPLPGQRSSYEQYF.

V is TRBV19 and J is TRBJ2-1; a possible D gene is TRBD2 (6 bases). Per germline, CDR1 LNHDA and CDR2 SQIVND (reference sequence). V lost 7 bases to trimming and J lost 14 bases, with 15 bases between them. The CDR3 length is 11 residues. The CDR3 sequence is CASKSGGSEFF. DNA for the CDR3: TGTGCCAGTAAGAGTGGGGGGAGCGAGTTCTTC.

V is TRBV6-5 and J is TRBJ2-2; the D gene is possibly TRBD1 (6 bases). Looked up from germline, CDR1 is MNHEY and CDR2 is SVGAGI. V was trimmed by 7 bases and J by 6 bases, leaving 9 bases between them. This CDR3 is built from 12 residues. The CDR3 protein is CASNQGPGELFF. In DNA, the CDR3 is TGTGCCAGCAACCAGGGGCCCGGGGAGCTGTTTTTT.